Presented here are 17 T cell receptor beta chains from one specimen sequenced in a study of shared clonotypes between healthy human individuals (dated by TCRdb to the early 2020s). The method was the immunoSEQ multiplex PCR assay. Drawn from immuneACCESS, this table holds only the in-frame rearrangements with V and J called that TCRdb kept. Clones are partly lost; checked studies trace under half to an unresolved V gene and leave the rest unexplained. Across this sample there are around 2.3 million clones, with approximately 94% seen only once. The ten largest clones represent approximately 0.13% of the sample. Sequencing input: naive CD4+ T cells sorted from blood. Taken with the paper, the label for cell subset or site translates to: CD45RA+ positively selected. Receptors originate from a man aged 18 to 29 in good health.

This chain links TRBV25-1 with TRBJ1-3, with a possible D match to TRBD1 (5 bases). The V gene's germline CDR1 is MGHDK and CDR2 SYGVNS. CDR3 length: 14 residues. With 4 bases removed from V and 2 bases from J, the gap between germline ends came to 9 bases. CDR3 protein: CASSGSGTGNTIYF. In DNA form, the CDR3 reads TGTGCCAGCAGTGGATCAGGGACTGGAAACACCATATATTTT.

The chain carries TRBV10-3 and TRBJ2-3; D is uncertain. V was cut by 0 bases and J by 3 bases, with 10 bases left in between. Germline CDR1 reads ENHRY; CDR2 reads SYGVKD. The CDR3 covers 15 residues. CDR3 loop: CAISESGLGTDTQYF. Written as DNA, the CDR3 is TGTGCCATCAGTGAGTCTGGCCTGGGTACAGATACGCAGTATTTT.

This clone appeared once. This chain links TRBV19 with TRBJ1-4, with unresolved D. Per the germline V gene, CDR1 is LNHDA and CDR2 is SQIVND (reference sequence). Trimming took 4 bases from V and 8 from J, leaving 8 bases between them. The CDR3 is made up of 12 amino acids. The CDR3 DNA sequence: TGTGCCAGTAGTAGGCCCGTGGAAAAACTGTTTTTT. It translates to CASSRPVEKLFF.

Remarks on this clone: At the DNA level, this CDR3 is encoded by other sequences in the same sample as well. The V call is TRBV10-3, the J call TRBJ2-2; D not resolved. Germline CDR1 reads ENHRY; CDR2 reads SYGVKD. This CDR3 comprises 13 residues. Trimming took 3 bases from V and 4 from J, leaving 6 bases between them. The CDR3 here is CAISEVVTGELFF. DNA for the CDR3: TGTGCCATCAGTGAAGTAGTCACCGGGGAGCTGTTTTTT.

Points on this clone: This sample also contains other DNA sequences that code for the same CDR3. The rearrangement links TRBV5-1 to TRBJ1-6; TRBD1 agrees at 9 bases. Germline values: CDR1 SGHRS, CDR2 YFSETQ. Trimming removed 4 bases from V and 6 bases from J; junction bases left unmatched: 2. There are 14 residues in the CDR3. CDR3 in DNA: TGCGCCAGCAGCAAGGGACAGGGTAATTCACCCCTCCACTTT. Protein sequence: CASSKGQGNSPLHF.

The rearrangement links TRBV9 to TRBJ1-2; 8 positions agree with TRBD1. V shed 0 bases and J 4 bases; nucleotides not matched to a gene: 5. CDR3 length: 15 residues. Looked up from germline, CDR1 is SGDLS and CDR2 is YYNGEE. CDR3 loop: CASSVGTGPTYGYTF. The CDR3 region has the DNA TGTGCCAGCAGCGTAGGGACAGGGCCGACCTATGGCTACACCTTC.

The CDR3 is CASSADTASEQFF. CDR3 DNA sequence: TGTGCCAGTAGTGCCGACACTGCGAGTGAGCAGTTCTTC. This sequence joins TRBV19 and TRBJ2-1; no firm D call. The CDR3 length is 13 residues. V lost 5 bases, J lost 9 bases, and 14 bases lay in between. Germline loops: CDR1 LNHDA, CDR2 SQIVND (reference sequence).

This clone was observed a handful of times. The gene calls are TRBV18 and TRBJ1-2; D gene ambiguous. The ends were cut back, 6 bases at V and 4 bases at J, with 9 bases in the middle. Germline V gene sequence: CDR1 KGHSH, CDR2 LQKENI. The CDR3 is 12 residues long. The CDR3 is CASSSTVYGYTF. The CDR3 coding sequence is TGTGCCAGCTCGTCTACAGTCTATGGCTACACCTTC.

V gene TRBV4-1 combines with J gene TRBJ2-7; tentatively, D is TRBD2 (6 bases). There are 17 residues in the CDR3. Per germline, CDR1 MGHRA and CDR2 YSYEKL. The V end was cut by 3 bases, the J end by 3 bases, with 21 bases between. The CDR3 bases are TGCGCCAGCAGCCAGCCGCGGGGTGGGGAGAAGGGCTACGAGCAGTACTTC. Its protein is CASSQPRGGEKGYEQYF.

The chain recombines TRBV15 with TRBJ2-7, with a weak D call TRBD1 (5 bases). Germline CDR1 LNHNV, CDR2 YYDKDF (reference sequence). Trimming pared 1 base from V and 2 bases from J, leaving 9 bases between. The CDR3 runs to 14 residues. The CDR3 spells CATSRGTFPYEQYF. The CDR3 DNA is TGTGCCACCAGCAGAGGGACATTTCCCTACGAGCAGTACTTC.

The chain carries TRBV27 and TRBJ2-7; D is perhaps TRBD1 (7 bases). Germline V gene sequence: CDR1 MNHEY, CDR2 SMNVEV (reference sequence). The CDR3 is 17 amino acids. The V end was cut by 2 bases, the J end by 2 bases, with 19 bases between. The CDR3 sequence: CASSLRGDSYWAYEQYF. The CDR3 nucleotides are TGTGCCAGCAGTTTAAGGGGGGACAGCTACTGGGCCTACGAGCAGTACTTC.

DNA of the CDR3: TGTGCCAGCAGCTCCGGACTAGAGGTGTTCTTC. This translates into CASSSGLEVFF. This chain links TRBV7-2 with TRBJ2-1; 7 positions match TRBD2. In germline, CDR1 is SGHTA, CDR2 FQGNSA. CDR3 length: 11 residues. V shed 4 bases and J 15 bases; nucleotides not matched to a gene: 6.

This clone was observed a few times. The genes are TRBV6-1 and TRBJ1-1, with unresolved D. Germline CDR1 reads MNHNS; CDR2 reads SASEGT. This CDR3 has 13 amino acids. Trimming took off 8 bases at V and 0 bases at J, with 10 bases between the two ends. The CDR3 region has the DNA TGTGCCAGCCAGTTCGTACTGAACACTGAAGCTTTCTTT. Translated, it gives CASQFVLNTEAFF.

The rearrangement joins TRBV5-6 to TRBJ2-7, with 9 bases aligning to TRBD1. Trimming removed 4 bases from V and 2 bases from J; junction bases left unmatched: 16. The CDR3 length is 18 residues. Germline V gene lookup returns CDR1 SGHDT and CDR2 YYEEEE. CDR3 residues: CASSQAGQGVPSAYEQYF. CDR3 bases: TGTGCCAGCAGCCAAGCGGGACAGGGCGTCCCCTCGGCCTACGAGCAGTACTTC.

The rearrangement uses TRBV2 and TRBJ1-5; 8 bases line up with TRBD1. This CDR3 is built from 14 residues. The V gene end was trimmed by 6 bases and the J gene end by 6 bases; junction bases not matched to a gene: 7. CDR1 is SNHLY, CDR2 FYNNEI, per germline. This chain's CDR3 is CASRDRVGSQPQHF. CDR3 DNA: TGTGCCAGCAGGGACAGGGTCGGGAGTCAGCCCCAGCATTTT.

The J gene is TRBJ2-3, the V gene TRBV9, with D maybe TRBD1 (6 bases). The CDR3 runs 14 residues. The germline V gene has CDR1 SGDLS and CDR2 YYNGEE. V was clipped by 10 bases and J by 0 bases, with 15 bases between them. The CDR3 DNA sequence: TGTGCCTCCCGAGGGGGTCTGAGCACAGATACGCAGTATTTT. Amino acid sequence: CASRGGLSTDTQYF.

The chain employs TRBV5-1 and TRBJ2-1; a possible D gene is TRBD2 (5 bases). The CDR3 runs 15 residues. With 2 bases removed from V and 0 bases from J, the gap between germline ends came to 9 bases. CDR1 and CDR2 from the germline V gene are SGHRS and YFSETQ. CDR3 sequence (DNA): TGCGCCAGCAGCTTAGATGAGGGCTCCTACAATGAGCAGTTCTTC. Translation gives CASSLDEGSYNEQFF.